The clone carrying this TCR beta chain has a count of ten or more. The V end was cut by 10 bases, the J end by 6 bases, with 23 bases between. CDR3 length: 15 residues. From germline, CDR1 is LNHDA and CDR2 SQIVND (reference sequence). The source of the sample is a study of T cells after yellow fever vaccination. UMIs and a universal primer site were added when TCR cDNA was made by 5'RACE template switching. TCRdb itself ran the 5' RACE reads through MiXCR, one entry per CDR3 protein. The data contain under 150,000 distinct CDR3 sequences, 7% to 9% of them singletons. The V gene is TRBV19, the J gene TRBJ2-3, with D possibly being TRBD1 (6 bases). The starting material was CD4+ T cells sorted from PBMCs, obtained 5 days after the yellow fever booster vaccination. This TCR was sampled from a man aged 30 to 39 who received the YFV17D yellow fever vaccine. This CDR3 is CATSLQGLQYDTQYF. CDR3 sequence (DNA): TGTGCCACCTCGCTACAGGGCCTCCAGTACGATACGCAGTATTTT.